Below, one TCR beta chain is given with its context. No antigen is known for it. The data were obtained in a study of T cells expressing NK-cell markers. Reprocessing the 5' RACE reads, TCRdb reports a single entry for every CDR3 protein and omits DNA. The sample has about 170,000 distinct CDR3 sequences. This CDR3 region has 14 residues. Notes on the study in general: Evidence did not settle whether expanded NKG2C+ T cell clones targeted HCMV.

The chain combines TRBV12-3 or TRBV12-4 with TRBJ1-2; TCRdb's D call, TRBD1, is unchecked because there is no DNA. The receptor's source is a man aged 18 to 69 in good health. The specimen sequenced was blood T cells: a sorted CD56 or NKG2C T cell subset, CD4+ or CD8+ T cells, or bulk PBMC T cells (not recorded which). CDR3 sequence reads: CASSKAGTGFGYTF.